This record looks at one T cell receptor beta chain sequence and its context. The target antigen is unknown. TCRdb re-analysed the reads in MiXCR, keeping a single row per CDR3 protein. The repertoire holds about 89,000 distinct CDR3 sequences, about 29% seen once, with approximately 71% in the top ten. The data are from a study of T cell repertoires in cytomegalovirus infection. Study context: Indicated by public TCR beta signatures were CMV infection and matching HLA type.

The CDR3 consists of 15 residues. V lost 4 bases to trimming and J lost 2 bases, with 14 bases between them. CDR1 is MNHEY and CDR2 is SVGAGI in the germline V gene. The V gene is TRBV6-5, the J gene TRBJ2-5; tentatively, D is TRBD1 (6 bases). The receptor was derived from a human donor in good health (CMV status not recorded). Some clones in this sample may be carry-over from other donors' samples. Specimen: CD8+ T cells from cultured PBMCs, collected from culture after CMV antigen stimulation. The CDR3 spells CASSSSPGQQETQYF. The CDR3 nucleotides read TGTGCCAGCAGTTCGAGCCCGGGACAACAAGAGACCCAGTACTTC.